The 23 T cell receptor beta chains below come from one sample, sequenced in a study of T cells in narcolepsy. Clones were read by immunoSEQ multiplex PCR, and TCRdb kept only the in-frame ones, dropping some. The sample includes tens of thousands of clones, roughly 87% of them seen just once. Sequencing was carried out using memory (CD45RA-) CD4+ T cells from blood. All receptors derive from a human donor in good health.

This sequence joins TRBV29-1 and TRBJ1-2; a weak D match, TRBD1 (6 bases). Between the trimmed V and J ends, which lost 7 bases and 4 bases, there was a span of 16 bases. The CDR3 sequence is 13 residues long. Germline CDR1 is SQVTM and CDR2 is ANQGSEA. CDR3 protein: CSAERGGGYGYTF. DNA for the CDR3: TGCAGCGCAGAGAGGGGAGGGGGCTATGGCTACACCTTC. The full variable domain, rest sourced from reference TRBV29-1 and TRBJ1-2, is SAVISQKPSRDICQRGTSLTIQCQVDSQVTMMFWYRQQPGQSLTLIATANQGSEATYESGFVIDKFPISRPNLTFSTLTVSNMSPEDSSIYLCSAERGGGYGYTFGSGTRLTVV.

The chain carries TRBV7-9 and TRBJ2-7, with 8 bases that match TRBD2. This CDR3 has 11 residues. The germline V gene has CDR1 SEHNR and CDR2 FQNEAQ (reference sequence). Trimming cost V 8 bases and J 5 bases; bases outside gene matches: 2. CDR3: CASRGGNEQYF. The CDR3 DNA reads as TGTGCCAGCCGCGGGGGGAACGAGCAGTACTTC.

This clone has just a few counts. The V and J genes are TRBV6-6 and TRBJ1-1; D gene unclear. This CDR3 region has 11 residues. The V end lost 8 bases, the J end lost 2 bases, and 6 bases lay between the germline ends. CDR1 and CDR2 (germline): MNHNY, SVGAGI (reference sequence). The CDR3 DNA sequence: TGTGCCAGCGAAGGCAACACTGAAGCTTTCTTT. Its translation is CASEGNTEAFF.

The chain recombines TRBV7-8 with TRBJ2-3; no clear D gene. Trimming stripped 1 base from V and 0 bases from J, with 17 bases between. The germline V gene encodes CDR1 SGHVS and CDR2 FQNEAQ. This CDR3 is built from 18 residues. As DNA, the CDR3 is TGTGCCAGCAGCTTAGTTCGGTCGGGCGATGCTAGCACAGATACGCAGTATTTT. Its protein is CASSLVRSGDASTDTQYF.

The chain has TRBV28 and TRBJ1-1; no definite D call. Germline V gene data show CDR1 as MDHEN and CDR2 as SYDVKM. Trimming pared 6 bases from V and 3 bases from J, leaving 20 bases between. This CDR3 comprises 16 residues. CDR3: CASSPTPQTRDTEAFF. As DNA, the CDR3 is TGTGCCAGCAGCCCTACTCCCCAGACGCGGGACACTGAAGCTTTCTTT.

CDR3 sequence (DNA): TGTGCCTGGAGTGTAGGGGGTACGGGCCCTGGCTACACCTTC. Translating gives CAWSVGGTGPGYTF. The chain carries TRBV30 and TRBJ1-2; D perhaps matches TRBD1 (6 bases). The V gene's germline CDR1 is GTSNPN and CDR2 SVGIG (reference sequence). The length of the CDR3 is 14 residues. V lost 0 bases to trimming and J lost 7 bases, with 15 bases between them.

V usage is TRBV6-5 and J usage is TRBJ2-7; tentatively, D is TRBD2 (6 bases). The germline V gene has CDR1 MNHEY and CDR2 SVGAGI. Deletions cut 5 bases from V and 3 bases from J, with 11 bases between. CDR3 length: 13 amino acids. The CDR3 DNA sequence: TGTGCCAGCAGTAGCGGGTTCCTCTACGAGCAGTACTTC. Amino acids: CASSSGFLYEQYF.

This rearrangement joins TRBV18 to TRBJ2-5; D may be TRBD1 (5 bases). The CDR3 sequence is 15 residues long. CDR1 KGHSH and CDR2 LQKENI come from the germline V gene. The germline V and J ends were trimmed by 4 bases and 1 base, with 13 bases remaining between them. CDR3: CASSRPGQPQETQYF. The CDR3 DNA reads as TGTGCCAGCTCACGACCAGGACAACCCCAAGAGACCCAGTACTTC.

The CDR3 sequence is CASSVVASTDTQYF. In DNA, the CDR3 is TGTGCCAGCAGCGTAGTAGCTAGCACAGATACGCAGTATTTT. The rearrangement joins TRBV9 to TRBJ2-3; D not resolved. In germline, CDR1 is SGDLS, CDR2 YYNGEE. Between the trimmed V and J ends, which lost 0 bases and 0 bases, there was a span of 5 bases. The CDR3 loop spans 14 amino acids.

This clone was seen only once. This chain joins TRBV5-1 and TRBJ1-3, with D unclear. V was cut by 0 bases and J by 4 bases, with 11 bases left in between. The CDR3 is 15 amino acids. CDR1 is SGHRS, CDR2 YFSETQ, per germline. This chain's CDR3 is CASSLGALRGNTIYF. Written as DNA, the CDR3 is TGCGCCAGCAGCTTGGGAGCCTTAAGAGGAAACACCATATATTTT.

V gene TRBV11-1 combines with J gene TRBJ1-1; tentative D call: TRBD1 (6 bases). The CDR3 sequence is 13 residues long. Germline V lookup: CDR1 SGHAT, CDR2 FQDESV (reference sequence). Trimming cost V 5 bases and J 6 bases, with 13 bases left between them. The CDR3 is CASSRQGFSEAFF. The CDR3 coding sequence is TGTGCCAGCAGCCGGCAGGGGTTCTCTGAAGCTTTCTTT.

V is TRBV5-1 and J is TRBJ1-5, with D hard to call. V lost 0 bases to trimming and J lost 0 bases, with 13 bases between them. Germline-derived CDR1 and CDR2 are SGHRS and YFSETQ. CDR3 length: 17 amino acids. The CDR3 loop is CASSLVPTGYSNQPQHF. Written as DNA, the CDR3 is TGCGCCAGCAGCTTGGTTCCGACGGGATATAGCAATCAGCCCCAGCATTTT.

The chain joins TRBV7-8 to TRBJ1-6, with TRBD1 matching over 7 bases. The CDR3 loop spans 15 amino acids. The germline CDR1 and CDR2 sequences are SGHVS and FQNEAQ. The trim removed 0 bases at V and 9 bases at J, leaving 5 bases unmatched. The CDR3 sequence: CASSLAQGNVSPLHF. The CDR3 DNA sequence: TGTGCCAGCAGCTTAGCACAGGGGAATGTTTCACCCCTCCACTTT.

V gene TRBV6-1 combines with J gene TRBJ1-5; 9 nucleotides align to TRBD1. This CDR3 is built from 14 residues. The junction had 7 bases not matched to a gene; V was cut back by 8 bases and J by 5 bases. Germline loops: CDR1 MNHNS, CDR2 SASEGT. The CDR3 nucleotides are TGTGCCAGCTCCTGGACAGGGGCGGATCAGCCCCAGCATTTT. This codes for CASSWTGADQPQHF.

V and J are TRBV11-2 and TRBJ2-5; the D is unclear. The J call may not be correct, given that the DNA end is closer to TRBJ2-7. The CDR3 contains 14 residues. CDR1 is SGHAT and CDR2 is FQNNGV in the germline V gene. The CDR3, as DNA: TGTGCCAGCAGACCGGCCGGGTCGCTCTACGAGCAGTACTTC. Translation gives CASRPAGSLYEQYF.

Turning to this clone: An end of the junction differs from the germline gene, which may be a read error. The rearrangement links TRBV30 to TRBJ2-1; D tentatively fits TRBD1 or TRBD2 (6 bases each). Germline-derived CDR1 and CDR2 are GTSNPN and SVGIG (reference sequence). The CDR3 contains 11 residues. CDR3 bases: TGTGCCTGGAGTCGTTCGGACCGGGGGCTCTTC. Its protein is CAWSRSDRGLF.

The V gene is TRBV6-4, the J gene TRBJ2-3, with 8 positions matching TRBD1. The CDR3 consists of 15 residues. The germline V gene has CDR1 MRHNA and CDR2 SNTAGT. Trimming took 6 bases from V and 4 from J; bases not matched to a gene: 9. This CDR3 reads CASSHRQGQADTQYF. Here the CDR3 DNA reads TGTGCCAGCAGCCACCGACAGGGGCAAGCAGATACGCAGTATTTT.

The V and J genes are TRBV5-1 and TRBJ2-7; no reliable D call. The CDR3 spans 14 residues. The V and J ends lost 2 bases and 2 bases respectively, with 11 bases between them. Germline CDR1 is SGHRS and CDR2 is YFSETQ. CDR3: CASSFTDGPYEQYF. CDR3 DNA sequence: TGCGCCAGCAGCTTTACGGACGGACCCTACGAGCAGTACTTC.

The chain combines TRBV6-6 with TRBJ2-5; D unclear. This CDR3 comprises 12 residues. Germline V gene data show CDR1 as MNHNY and CDR2 as SVGAGI (reference sequence). V shed 6 bases and J shed 5 bases, with 10 bases lying between them. CDR3 nucleotides: TGTGCCAGCAGCCCCAGTGTGGAGACCCAGTACTTC. Translating gives CASSPSVETQYF.

The chain recombines TRBV7-7 with TRBJ1-3, with D perhaps matching TRBD1 (5 bases). The CDR3 is made up of 12 amino acids. Germline V gene data show CDR1 as SSHAT and CDR2 as FNYEAQ (reference sequence). CDR3 amino acids: CASGGEGNTIYF. CDR3 sequence (DNA): TGTGCTAGCGGGGGGGAAGGAAACACCATATATTTT.

This chain connects TRBV9 to TRBJ2-5; 9 nucleotides line up with TRBD1. Germline CDR1 SGDLS, CDR2 YYNGEE. The CDR3 sequence is 14 residues long. After removal of 0 bases from V and 5 bases from J, the junction contained 2 bases not matched to a gene. CDR3 nucleotide sequence: TGTGCCAGCAGCGTAGTCGACAGGGGGGAGACCCAGTACTTC. It codes for CASSVVDRGETQYF.

This clone appeared a few times. The chain links TRBV6-6 to TRBJ1-5, with a tentative D call TRBD1 (5 bases). The CDR3 is 16 residues long. Trimming cost V 7 bases and J 1 base, with 17 bases left between them. Germline CDR1 MNHNY, CDR2 SVGAGI (reference sequence). CDR3 sequence: CASIMGGGSSNQPQHF. In DNA, the CDR3 is TGTGCCAGCATTATGGGGGGGGGATCCAGCAATCAGCCCCAGCATTTT.

The CDR3 DNA reads as TGTGCCAGCAGTGAGCAAGGGGGTTACGGTCAGCCCCAGCATTTT. Encoded protein: CASSEQGGYGQPQHF. This chain connects TRBV2 to TRBJ1-5; tentatively, D is TRBD1 (6 bases). Germline V gene sequence: CDR1 SNHLY, CDR2 FYNNEI. Trimming left V 3 bases short and J 6 bases short, with 15 bases between. This CDR3 region has 15 residues.